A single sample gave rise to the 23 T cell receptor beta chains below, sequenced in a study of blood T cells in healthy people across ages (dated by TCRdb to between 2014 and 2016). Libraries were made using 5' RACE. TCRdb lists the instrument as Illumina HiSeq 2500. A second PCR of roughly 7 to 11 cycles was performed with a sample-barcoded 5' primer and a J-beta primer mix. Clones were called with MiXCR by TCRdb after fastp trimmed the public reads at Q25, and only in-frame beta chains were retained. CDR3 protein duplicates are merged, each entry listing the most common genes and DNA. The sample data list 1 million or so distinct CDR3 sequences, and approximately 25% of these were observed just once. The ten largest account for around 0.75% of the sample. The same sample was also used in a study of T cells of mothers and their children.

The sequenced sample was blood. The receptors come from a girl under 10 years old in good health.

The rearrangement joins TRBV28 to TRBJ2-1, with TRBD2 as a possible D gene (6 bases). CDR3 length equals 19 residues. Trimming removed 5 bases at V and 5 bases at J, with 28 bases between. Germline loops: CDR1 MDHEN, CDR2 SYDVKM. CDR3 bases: TGTGCCAGCAGTCCGATATTCCCTCAGGAGGGCCTTGGCGACAATGAGCAGTTCTTC. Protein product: CASSPIFPQEGLGDNEQFF.

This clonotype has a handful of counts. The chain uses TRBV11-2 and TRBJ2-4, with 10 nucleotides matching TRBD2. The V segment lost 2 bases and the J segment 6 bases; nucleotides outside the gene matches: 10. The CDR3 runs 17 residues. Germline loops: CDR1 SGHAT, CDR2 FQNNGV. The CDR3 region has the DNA TGTGCCAGCAGCTTATTATCAGCGGGAGGGCCGAGAAACATTCAGTACTTC. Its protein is CASSLLSAGGPRNIQYF.

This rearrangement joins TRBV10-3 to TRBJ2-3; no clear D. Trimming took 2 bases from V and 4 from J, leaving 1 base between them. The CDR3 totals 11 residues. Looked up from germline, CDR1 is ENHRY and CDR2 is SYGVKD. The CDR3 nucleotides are TGTGCCATCAGTGAGGCAGATACGCAGTATTTT. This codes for CAISEADTQYF.

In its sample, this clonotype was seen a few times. DNA of the CDR3: TGTGCCAGCACCACGACAGGCTACGAGCAGTACTTC. Protein sequence: CASTTTGYEQYF. The V call is TRBV12-3 or TRBV12-4, the J call TRBJ2-7; tentative D call: TRBD1 (6 bases). V lost 7 bases and J 3 bases, leaving 10 bases between the germline ends. The CDR3 contains 12 residues.

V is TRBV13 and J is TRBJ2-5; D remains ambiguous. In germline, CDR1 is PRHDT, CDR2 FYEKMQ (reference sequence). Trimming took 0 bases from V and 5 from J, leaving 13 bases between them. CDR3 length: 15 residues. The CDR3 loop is CASSLGTRAFETQYF. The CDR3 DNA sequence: TGTGCCAGCAGCTTAGGGACCCGGGCCTTTGAGACCCAGTACTTC.

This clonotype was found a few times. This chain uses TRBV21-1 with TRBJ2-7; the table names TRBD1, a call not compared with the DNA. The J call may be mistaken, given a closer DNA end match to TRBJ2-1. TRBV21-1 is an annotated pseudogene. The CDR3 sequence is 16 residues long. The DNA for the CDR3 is TGTGCCAGCAGCAAAGGGTTGTGGGGGGTAAACAATGAGCAGTTCTTC. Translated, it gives CASSKGLWGVNNEQFF.

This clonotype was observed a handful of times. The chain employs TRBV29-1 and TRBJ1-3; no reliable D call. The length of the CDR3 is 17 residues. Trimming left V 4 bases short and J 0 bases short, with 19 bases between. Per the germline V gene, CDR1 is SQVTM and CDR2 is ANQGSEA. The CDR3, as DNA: TGCAGCGTTGCGGTCCCAGTGGGCGCGAGCTCTGGAAACACCATATATTTT. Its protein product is CSVAVPVGASSGNTIYF.

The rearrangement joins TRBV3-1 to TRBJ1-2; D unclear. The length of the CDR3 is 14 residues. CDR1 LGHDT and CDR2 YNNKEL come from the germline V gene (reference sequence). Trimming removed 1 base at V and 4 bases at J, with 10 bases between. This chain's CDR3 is CASSQAGAGYGYTF. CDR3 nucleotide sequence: TGTGCCAGCAGCCAAGCGGGCGCGGGCTATGGCTACACCTTC.

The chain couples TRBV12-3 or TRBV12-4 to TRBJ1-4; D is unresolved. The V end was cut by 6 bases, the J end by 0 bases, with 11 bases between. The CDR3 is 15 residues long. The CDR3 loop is CASRYTLSTNEKLFF. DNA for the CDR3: TGTGCCAGCAGATACACACTGTCAACTAATGAAAAACTGTTTTTT.

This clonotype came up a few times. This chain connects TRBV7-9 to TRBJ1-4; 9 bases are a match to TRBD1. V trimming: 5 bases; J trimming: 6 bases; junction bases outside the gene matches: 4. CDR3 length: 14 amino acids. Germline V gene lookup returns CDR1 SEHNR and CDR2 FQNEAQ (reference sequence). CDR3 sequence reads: CASSRDRADEKLFF. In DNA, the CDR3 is TGTGCCAGCAGCAGGGACAGGGCTGATGAAAAACTGTTTTTT.

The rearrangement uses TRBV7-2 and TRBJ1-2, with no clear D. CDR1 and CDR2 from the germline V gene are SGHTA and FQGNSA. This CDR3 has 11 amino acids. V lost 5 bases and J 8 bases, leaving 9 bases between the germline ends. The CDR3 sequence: CASSQPRGYTF. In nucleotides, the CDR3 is TGTGCCAGCAGCCAACCGAGGGGCTACACCTTC.

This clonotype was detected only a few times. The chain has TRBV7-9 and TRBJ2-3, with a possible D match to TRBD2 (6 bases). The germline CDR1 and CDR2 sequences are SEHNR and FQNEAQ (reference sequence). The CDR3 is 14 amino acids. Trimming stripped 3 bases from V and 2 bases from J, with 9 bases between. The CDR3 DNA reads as TGTGCCAGCAGCTTCGGGGGAAACACAGATACGCAGTATTTT. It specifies CASSFGGNTDTQYF. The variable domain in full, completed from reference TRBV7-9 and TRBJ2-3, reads DTGVSQNPRHKITKRGQNVTFRCDPISEHNRLYWYRQTLGQGPEFLTYFQNEAQLEKSRLLSDRFSAERPKGSFSTLEIQRTEQGDSAMYLCASSFGGNTDTQYFGPGTRLTVL.

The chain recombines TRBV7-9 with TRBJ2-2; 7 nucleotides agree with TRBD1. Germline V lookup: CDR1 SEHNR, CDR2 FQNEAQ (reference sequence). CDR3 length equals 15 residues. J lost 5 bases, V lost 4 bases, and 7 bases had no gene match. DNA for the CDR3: TGTGCCAGCAGCTCCTCCGGGACAGTGACCGGGGAGCTGTTTTTT. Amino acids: CASSSSGTVTGELFF.

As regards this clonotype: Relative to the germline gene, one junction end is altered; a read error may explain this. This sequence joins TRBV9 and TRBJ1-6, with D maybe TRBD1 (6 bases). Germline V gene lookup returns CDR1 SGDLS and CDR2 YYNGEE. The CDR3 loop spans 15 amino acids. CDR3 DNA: TGTGCCAGCAGCGTAGAAACAGGGCCAGGTTCACTCCTCCACTTT. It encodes CASSVETGPGSLLHF.

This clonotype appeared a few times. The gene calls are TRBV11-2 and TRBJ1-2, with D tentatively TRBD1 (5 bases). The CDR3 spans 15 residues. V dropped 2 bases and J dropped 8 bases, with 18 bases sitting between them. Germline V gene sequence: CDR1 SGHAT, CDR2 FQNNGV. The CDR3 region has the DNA TGTGCCAGCAGCTTATGGAAGTCCTTTCGGGACGGCTACACCTTC. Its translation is CASSLWKSFRDGYTF.

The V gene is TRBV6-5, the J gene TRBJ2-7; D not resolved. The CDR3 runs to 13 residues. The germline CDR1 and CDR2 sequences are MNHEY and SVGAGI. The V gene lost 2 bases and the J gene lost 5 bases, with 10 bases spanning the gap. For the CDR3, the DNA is TGTGCCAGCAGTTACGGCCCGTCCGACGAGCAGTACTTC. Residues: CASSYGPSDEQYF.

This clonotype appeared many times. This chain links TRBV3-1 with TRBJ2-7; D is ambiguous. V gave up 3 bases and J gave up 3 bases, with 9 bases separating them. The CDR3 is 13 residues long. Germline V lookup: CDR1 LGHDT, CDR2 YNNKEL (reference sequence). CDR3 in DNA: TGTGCCAGCAGCCATTCGGACCTCTACGAGCAGTACTTC. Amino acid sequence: CASSHSDLYEQYF.

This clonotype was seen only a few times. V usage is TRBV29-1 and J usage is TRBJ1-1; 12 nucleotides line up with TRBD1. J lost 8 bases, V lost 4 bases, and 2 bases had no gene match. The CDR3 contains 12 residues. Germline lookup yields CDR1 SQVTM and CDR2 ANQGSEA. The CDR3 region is CSVVGTGGEAFF. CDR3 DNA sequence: TGCAGCGTTGTGGGGACAGGGGGCGAAGCTTTCTTT.

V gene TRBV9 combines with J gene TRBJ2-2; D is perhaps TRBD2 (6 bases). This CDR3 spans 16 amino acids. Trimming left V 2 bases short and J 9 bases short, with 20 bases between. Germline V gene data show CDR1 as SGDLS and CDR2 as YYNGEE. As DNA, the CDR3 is TGTGCCAGCAGCGTGCGGGACGCACCGACCGGGAGGGAGCTGTTTTTT. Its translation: CASSVRDAPTGRELFF.

The CDR3 region is CASAGDGANVLTF. CDR3 bases: TGTGCCAGCGCAGGGGATGGGGCCAACGTCCTGACTTTC. V gene TRBV9 combines with J gene TRBJ2-6; possible D gene TRBD1, 6 bases. The length of the CDR3 is 13 residues. Looked up from germline, CDR1 is SGDLS and CDR2 is YYNGEE. V gave up 7 bases and J gave up 3 bases, with 8 bases separating them.

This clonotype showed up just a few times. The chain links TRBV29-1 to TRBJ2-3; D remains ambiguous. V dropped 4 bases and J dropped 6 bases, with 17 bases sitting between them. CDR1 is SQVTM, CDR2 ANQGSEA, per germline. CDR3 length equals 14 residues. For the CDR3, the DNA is TGCAGCGTTGCCGACTTGCTAAACGGGGATACGCAGTATTTT. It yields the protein CSVADLLNGDTQYF.

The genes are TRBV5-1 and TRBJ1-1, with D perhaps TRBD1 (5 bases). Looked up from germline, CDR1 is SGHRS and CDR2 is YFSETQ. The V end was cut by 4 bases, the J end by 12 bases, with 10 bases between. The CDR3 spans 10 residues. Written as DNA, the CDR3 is TGCGCCAGCAGCGGGGGGTCGACTTTCTTT. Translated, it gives CASSGGSTFF.

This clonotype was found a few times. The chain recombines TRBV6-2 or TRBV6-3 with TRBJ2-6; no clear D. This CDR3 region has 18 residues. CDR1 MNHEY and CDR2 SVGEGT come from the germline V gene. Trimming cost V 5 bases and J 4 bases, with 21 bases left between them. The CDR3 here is CASSSLLPTVRGANVLTF. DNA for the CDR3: TGTGCCAGCAGTAGTTTGCTCCCTACCGTCCGGGGGGCCAACGTCCTGACTTTC.